This T cell receptor beta chain stems from a study of vaccination effects on CD4 cells after COVID-19. Only in-frame clones appear in the TCRdb table, and some are missing; sequencing was by immunoSEQ multiplex PCR. Among around 45,000 clones listed, roughly three quarters were seen once. J was trimmed by 0 bases and V by 5 bases; bases with no gene match: 11. This CDR3 is 18 amino acids long. The germline V gene encodes CDR1 SGHNT and CDR2 YENEEA. With respect to this clone: No antigen is known for it.

Upon completion of around ten days in culture, CD4+ T cells were isolated. Cultures received IL-2 medium that replaced half the medium on days 3 and 7. The chain has TRBV11-3 and TRBJ1-5; 9 bases line up with TRBD1. Sample: CD4+ T cells from PBMCs cultured without peptide, taken before COVID-19 vaccination. The TCR sequence derives from a human donor who had a prior SARS-CoV-2 infection. DNA for the CDR3: TGTGCCAGCAGCCCCGAAGCACGGGACAGGGCTAGCAATCAGCCCCAGCATTTT. This encodes CASSPEARDRASNQPQHF.